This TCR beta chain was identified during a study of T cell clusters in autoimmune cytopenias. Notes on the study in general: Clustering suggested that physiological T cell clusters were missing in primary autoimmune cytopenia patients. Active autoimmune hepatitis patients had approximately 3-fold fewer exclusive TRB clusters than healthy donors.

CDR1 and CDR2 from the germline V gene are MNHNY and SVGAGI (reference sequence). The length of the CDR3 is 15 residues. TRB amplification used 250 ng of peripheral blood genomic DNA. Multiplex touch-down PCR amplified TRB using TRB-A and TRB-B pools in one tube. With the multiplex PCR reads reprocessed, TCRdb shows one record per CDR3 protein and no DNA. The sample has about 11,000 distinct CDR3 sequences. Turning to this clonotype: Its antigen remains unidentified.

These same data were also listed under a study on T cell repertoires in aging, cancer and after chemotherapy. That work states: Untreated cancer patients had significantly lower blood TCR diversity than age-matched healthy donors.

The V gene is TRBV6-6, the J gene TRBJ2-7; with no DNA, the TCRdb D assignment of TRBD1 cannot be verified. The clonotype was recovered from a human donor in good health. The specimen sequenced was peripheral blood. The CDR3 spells CASSYSGQGPLEQYF.